This is a list of T cell receptor beta chains from one sample in a study of PD-1 blockade in mismatch repair-deficient tumors. TCRdb's copy holds only in-frame clones and misses some; the assay was immunoSEQ multiplex PCR. The sample holds 35,000 or so clones, around 83% seen once. Source: peripheral blood, taken approximately 1.5 years after starting pembrolizumab. The receptors shown here come from an adult with mismatch repair-deficient cancer. Each CDR3 is given with its conserved first and last residue. A D gene is named only where the DNA matches it firmly. The listing skips clone size in some rows; elsewhere it reads once, few, many or a size class.

D,V,J,size,DNA,CDR3
-,TRBV10-1,TRBJ2-3,-,TGCGCCAGCAGTGAGGGAACAGATACGCAGTATTTT,CASSEGTDTQYF
TRBD2,TRBV14,TRBJ2-7,-,TGTGCCAGCAGCCAAGTTAAAAGGATCCTAGCGGGAGCACACGAGCAGTACTTC,CASSQVKRILAGAHEQYF
-,TRBV5-4,TRBJ2-1,-,TGTGCCAGCAGCTTAAGCGGCGTCTCCTACAATGAGCAGTTCTTC,CASSLSGVSYNEQFF
-,TRBV5-1,TRBJ1-3,-,TGCGCCAGCAGCCCGGGGGGGGCTGAAACAACCATATATTTT,CASSPGGAETTIYF
TRBD1,TRBV10-3,TRBJ1-2,medium-sized,TGTGCCATCACCCAGGACAGGGGTGACTATGGCTACACCTTC,CAITQDRGDYGYTF
-,TRBV7-6,TRBJ1-1,-,TGTGCCAGCAGCTTCGGGGGGCATATGAACACTGAAGCTTTCTTT,CASSFGGHMNTEAFF
-,TRBV1,TRBJ2-3,-,TGCACCAGCAGACTTCTCCTTAGCACAGATACGCAGTATTTT,CTSRLLLSTDTQYF
-,TRBV2,TRBJ2-3,-,TGTGCCAGCAGTGAAATTATAGGGGATATAGATACGCAGTATTTT,CASSEIIGDIDTQYF
-,TRBV9,TRBJ1-4,-,TGTGCCAGATATGAGCACAGAAAACTGTTTTTT,CARYEHRKLFF
-,TRBV2,TRBJ2-5,few,TGTGCCAGCAACGGGGCGGGGCAAGAGACCCAGTACTTC,CASNGAGQETQYF
-,TRBV27,TRBJ2-7,-,TGTGCCAGCAGCTCTGGCGTTTTCGAGCAGTACTTC,CASSSGVFEQYF
TRBD1,TRBV6-5,TRBJ1-2,-,TGTGCCAGCAGTGGGACCCGACAGGGGAATGGCTACACCTTC,CASSGTRQGNGYTF
-,TRBV2,TRBJ2-1,-,TGTGCCAGCAGTGATCGAATCGGAAGAAGCTCCTACAATGAGCAGTTCTTC,CASSDRIGRSSYNEQFF
TRBD1,TRBV27,TRBJ2-1,-,TGTGCCACCCAAGGGACAGGGAACTACAATGAGCAGTTCTTC,CATQGTGNYNEQFF
-,TRBV7-9,TRBJ2-7,few,TGTGCCAGCAGCTTAGGTGACTCCTACGAGCAGTACTTC,CASSLGDSYEQYF
-,TRBV29-1,TRBJ2-7,-,TGCAGCGTTGCTTCGGACTGGGCCTACGAGCAGTACTTC,CSVASDWAYEQYF
TRBD1,TRBV29-1,TRBJ2-5,-,TGCAGCGTTTCCCAGGGGGTCCGTGAGACCCAGTACTTC,CSVSQGVRETQYF
TRBD2,TRBV27,TRBJ2-1,-,TGTGCCAGCAGTTTATCGGCGGGAGACAAATACAATGAGCAGTTCTTC,CASSLSAGDKYNEQFF
-,TRBV7-9,TRBJ2-7,once,TGTGCCAGCAGCTTGGTGGGACTCGAGCAGTACTTC,CASSLVGLEQYF
-,TRBV10-3,TRBJ2-7,-,TGTGCCATCAGTGAGTCGGAACGGGGCCCCTACGAGCAGTACTTC,CAISESERGPYEQYF
-,TRBV5-6,TRBJ2-1,-,TGTGCCAGCAGCTTGGGCTTTAGGGGGCAGTTCTTC,CASSLGFRGQFF
-,TRBV2,TRBJ2-7,-,TGTGCCAGCAGACAACAGGGAACGTCCTACGAGCAGTACTTC,CASRQQGTSYEQYF
TRBD1,TRBV18,TRBJ1-2,-,TGTGCCAGCTCATCATCCAGGGGGAGCGGCTACACCTTC,CASSSSRGSGYTF
-,TRBV7-3,TRBJ1-2,-,TGTGCCAGCAGTTTCGGAGGGGGGAGCCACTATGGCTACACCTTC,CASSFGGGSHYGYTF
TRBD2,TRBV10-3,TRBJ2-1,few,TGTGCCACCCGCCTCGGGGAGGGCGAGCAGTTCTTC,CATRLGEGEQFF
-,TRBV30,TRBJ1-1,-,TGTGCCTGGAGTGTCTATGAGGGCCCGAACACTGAAGCTTTCTTT,CAWSVYEGPNTEAFF
-,TRBV6-6,TRBJ2-7,-,TGTGCCACCTCGGGGACGGGATTGTCCGAGCAGTACTTC,CATSGTGLSEQYF
TRBD1,TRBV29-1,TRBJ1-1,-,TGCAGCGACCAGACAGGGGGAAACACTGAAGCTTTCTTT,CSDQTGGNTEAFF
TRBD2,TRBV19,TRBJ2-1,-,TGTGCCAGTAGTAACTACCCTAGCGGGTCCTACAATGAGCAGTTCTTC,CASSNYPSGSYNEQFF
-,TRBV18,TRBJ2-3,-,TGTGCCAGCTCACCACGTTCTGATGCAGATACGCAGTATTTT,CASSPRSDADTQYF
-,TRBV1,TRBJ1-4,-,TGCACCAGCAGCCAAGATAAGGGGGCGGTTGGTGAAAAACTGTTTTTT,CTSSQDKGAVGEKLFF
-,TRBV9,TRBJ2-7,-,TGTGCCAGCATCCTGTGGTACGAGCAGTACTTC,CASILWYEQYF
TRBD1,TRBV11-2,TRBJ1-1,few,TGTGCCAGCAGCCCCGGGACAGGGGCGAACACTGAAGCTTTCTTT,CASSPGTGANTEAFF
-,TRBV6-6,TRBJ2-7,-,TGTGCCAGCAGTGCCGACCACCAGATCTCCTACGAGCAGTACTTC,CASSADHQISYEQYF
-,TRBV28,TRBJ2-7,-,TGTGCCAGCAGTTTAGCGCCTTACGAGCAGTACTTC,CASSLAPYEQYF
TRBD1,TRBV19,TRBJ2-7,-,TGTGCCAGTAGTCTGGGACAGGGCCCATTCTACGAGCAGTACTTC,CASSLGQGPFYEQYF
-,TRBV29-1,TRBJ2-3,few,TGCAGCGTTGCCCCTTCGAGGCTAGTGGGAAGGGGCACAGATACGCAGTATTTT,CSVAPSRLVGRGTDTQYF
-,TRBV18,TRBJ2-1,once,TGTGCCAGCTCACCCGAAGGTTACAATGAGCAGTTCTTC,CASSPEGYNEQFF
-,TRBV7-3,TRBJ1-2,-,TGTGCCAGCAGCTTAAATCGGCTTGGTGCGGGCTACACCTTC,CASSLNRLGAGYTF
-,TRBV29-1,TRBJ1-1,once,TGCAGCGGGGGGGAGTCGGACACTGAAGCTTTCTTT,CSGGESDTEAFF
-,TRBV4-1,TRBJ1-4,few,TGCGCCAGCAGCCTCTCAATCGCGCCGGGACCCGGGGCCGAAAAACTGTTTTTT,CASSLSIAPGPGAEKLFF
TRBD2,TRBV15,TRBJ2-1,few,TGTGCCACCAGCAGAGATATTAGCGGGACCCGCAATGAGCAGTTCTTC,CATSRDISGTRNEQFF
-,TRBV7-6,TRBJ2-1,-,TGTGCCAGCAGCGCAACCGGGACTGCGAGGGTCTACTACAATGAGCAGTTCTTC,CASSATGTARVYYNEQFF
-,TRBV7-2,TRBJ1-2,-,TGTGCCAGCAGCTTACGGAACTATGGCTACACCTTC,CASSLRNYGYTF
-,TRBV7-2,TRBJ1-2,once,TGTGCCAGCAGCTTAGACACAACCTATGGCTACACCTTC,CASSLDTTYGYTF
-,TRBV7-9,TRBJ2-2,-,TGTGCCAGCAGCTTAGGGACAGCGAACACCGGGGAGCTGTTTTTT,CASSLGTANTGELFF
-,TRBV10-3,TRBJ1-1,-,TGTGCCATCAGTGAGCAGGGGCGGGCTTTCTTT,CAISEQGRAFF
-,TRBV5-1,TRBJ2-3,-,TGCGCCAGCAGCTTGGCCCCGGGGCGCGGGACAGATACGCAGTATTTT,CASSLAPGRGTDTQYF
-,TRBV5-1,TRBJ2-7,-,TGCGCCAGCAGGCCACAGGGGGGGTCCTACGAGCAGTACTTC,CASRPQGGSYEQYF
-,TRBV9,TRBJ2-3,-,TGTGCCAGCAGCCCTGGACTTGGCACAGATACGCAGTATTTT,CASSPGLGTDTQYF
-,TRBV6-1,TRBJ2-3,-,TGTGCCAGCAGTGAAACGGTCTTCGAGGGGGATACGCAGTATTTT,CASSETVFEGDTQYF
TRBD2,TRBV28,TRBJ2-7,once,TGTGCCAGCGGCCAGACTAGCGGGAGTCCGAACGAGCAGTACTTC,CASGQTSGSPNEQYF
TRBD1,TRBV27,TRBJ2-1,-,TGTGCCAGCAGGGGCGGACAGGGGCCAGGGGATGAGCAGTTCTTC,CASRGGQGPGDEQFF
-,TRBV19,TRBJ2-3,few,TGTGCCAGTAGTAGAGAAGCTAGCACAGATACGCAGTATTTT,CASSREASTDTQYF
-,TRBV6-5,TRBJ2-7,-,TGTGCCAGCAGTTACTCTTGGCAGGGGTACGAGCAGTACTTC,CASSYSWQGYEQYF
TRBD2,TRBV4-1,TRBJ2-1,-,TGCGCCAGCAGCCAATTCAGGCGGGGGGGGCGGGAGGAGCAGTTCTTC,CASSQFRRGGREEQFF
TRBD2,TRBV5-8,TRBJ2-1,-,TGTGCCAGCAACCTAGCGGGATCCTACAATGAGCAGTTCTTC,CASNLAGSYNEQFF